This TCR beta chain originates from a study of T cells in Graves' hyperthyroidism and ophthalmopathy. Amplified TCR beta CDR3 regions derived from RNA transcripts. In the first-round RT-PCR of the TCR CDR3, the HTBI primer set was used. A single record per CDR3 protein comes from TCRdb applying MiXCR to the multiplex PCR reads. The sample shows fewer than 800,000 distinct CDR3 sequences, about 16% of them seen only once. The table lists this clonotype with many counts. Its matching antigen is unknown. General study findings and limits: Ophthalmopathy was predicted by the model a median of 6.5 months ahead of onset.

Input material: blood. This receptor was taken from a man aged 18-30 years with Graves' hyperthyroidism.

CDR3 amino acids: CASSTTSAISYEQYF. In DNA, the CDR3 is TGTGCCAGCTCCACGACCAGCGCCATCTCCTACGAGCAGTACTTC. The chain employs TRBV18 and TRBJ2-7; D is uncertain. V was cut by 6 bases and J by 0 bases, with 15 bases left in between. From germline, CDR1 is KGHSH and CDR2 LQKENI. The CDR3 length is 15 residues.